This T cell receptor beta chain was sequenced in a study of cytomegalovirus exposure and HLA in healthy donors. Points from the study as a whole: The analysis excluded some indistinguishable V segments, including TRBV6-2 and TRBV6-3.

With 60 Vbeta and 13 Jbeta primers, the PCR was carried out. Profiling relied on immunoSEQ multiplex PCR, and the TCRdb table lists in-frame clones only, not all of them. The sample lists under 110,000 clones, about 75% occurring once. With respect to this clone: Antigen: not known.

The length of the CDR3 is 15 residues. The ends lost 6 bases at V and 3 bases at J; junction bases unmatched: 9. The V gene's germline CDR1 is LNHDA and CDR2 SQIVND (reference sequence). The V gene is TRBV19, the J gene TRBJ2-7; 9 nucleotides agree with TRBD2. This sequence originates from a male donor in good health and CMV-seropositive. The specimen sequenced was PBMCs. The DNA of the CDR3 is TGTGCCAGTAGCCCCGCTAGCGGGGTGTACTACGAGCAGTACTTC. Its protein product is CASSPASGVYYEQYF.